In this sample, the clone carrying this T cell receptor beta chain turned up many times. Its antigen is unknown. The sample originates from a study of regulatory T cells in long-lasting Graves disease. Study results and limitations: Preferential use of TRBV28, TRBJ1-2 and TRBJ2-5 was seen in persistent disease.

Time point described: newly diagnosed GD, antithyroid drugs for less than 3 months. Preparation of the TCR library used RNA extracted from PBMCs. Through Arm-PCR of CDR3 regions and iRepertoire HTBI primers, TCR beta libraries were built. Via MiXCR, TCRdb re-called the multiplex PCR reads, giving one row per CDR3 protein. The table shows more than 350,000 distinct CDR3 sequences, with under 15% occurring only once. The V segment lost 5 bases and the J segment 2 bases; nucleotides outside the gene matches: 7. CDR3 length equals 16 residues. The V gene's germline CDR1 is KGHSH and CDR2 LQKENI. Separately, the same data were catalogued under a study of T cells in Graves' hyperthyroidism and ophthalmopathy.

The V call is TRBV18, the J call TRBJ1-1, with 11 bases aligning to TRBD1. The sequencing used peripheral blood mononuclear cells (PBMCs), collected at new diagnosis, from a patient treated with antithyroid drugs. This TCR came from a woman in her 30s with Graves disease. The CDR3 protein is CASSSGQGAVNTEAFF. The CDR3 DNA sequence: TGTGCCAGCTCATCCGGACAGGGGGCGGTTAACACTGAAGCTTTCTTT.